This TCR beta chain was observed in a study of T cells in Graves' hyperthyroidism and ophthalmopathy. Background on the study: At the time of initial diagnosis and before any treatment, peripheral blood was collected. General study results and limits: Most expanded thyroid clonotypes above 0.001 also appeared in blood.

Worth noting for this clonotype: Its matching antigen is unknown.

What was amplified from RNA transcripts were TCR beta CDR3 regions. A set of HTBI primers served as the primers for a first-round RT-PCR of the TCR CDR3. TCRdb fed the multiplex PCR reads into MiXCR, producing one record per CDR3 protein. The data show approximately 600,000 distinct CDR3 sequences, about 15% seen once. The length of the CDR3 is 12 residues. CDR1 and CDR2 from the germline V gene are WNHNN and SYGVQD (reference sequence). Trimming stripped 3 bases from V and 11 bases from J, with 12 bases between. The chain carries TRBV10-1 and TRBJ2-3; D may be TRBD2 (6 bases). Input material: blood. The TCR sequence derives from a woman aged 25 to 39 with Graves' hyperthyroidism that later progressed to Graves' ophthalmopathy. This CDR3 reads CASSEGTSRQYF. The CDR3 bases are TGCGCCAGCAGTGAAGGTACTAGCAGGCAGTATTTT.